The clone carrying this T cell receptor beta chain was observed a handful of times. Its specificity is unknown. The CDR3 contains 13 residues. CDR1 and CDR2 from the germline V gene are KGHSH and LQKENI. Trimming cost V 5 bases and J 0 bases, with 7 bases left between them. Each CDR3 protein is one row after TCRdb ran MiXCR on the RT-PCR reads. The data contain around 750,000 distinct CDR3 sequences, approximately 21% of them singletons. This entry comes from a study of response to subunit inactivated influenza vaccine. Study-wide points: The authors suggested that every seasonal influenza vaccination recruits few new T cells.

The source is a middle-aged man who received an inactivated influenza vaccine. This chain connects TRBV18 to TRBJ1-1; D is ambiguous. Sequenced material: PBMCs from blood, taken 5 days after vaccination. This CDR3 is CASSFDLNTEAFF. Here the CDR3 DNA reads TGTGCCAGCTCATTCGACCTGAACACTGAAGCTTTCTTT.